This TCR beta chain was recovered during a study of blood T cell repertoires in COVID-19. In the study overall: Donors in the United States, Italy and Spain gave samples during acute or convalescent COVID-19. T cells, B-cell-depleted T cells, or PBMCs provided the cDNA or gDNA that served as material.

The table came from immunoSEQ multiplex PCR; TCRdb's copy has only in-frame clones and leaves some out. Of about 480,000 clones listed, more than 75% are singletons. Between the trimmed V and J ends, which lost 1 base and 5 bases, there was a span of 18 bases. The CDR3 extends over 16 amino acids. CDR1 SGHAT and CDR2 FQNNGV come from the germline V gene. In assigning cohorts, the study relied on participant-reported clinical history. Two negative PCRs, clearance, or symptom resolution characterized the recovered Cohort 3 donors. V usage is TRBV11-2 and J usage is TRBJ2-7, with a possible D match to TRBD2 (6 bases). Sequencing was carried out using PBMCs or T cells enriched from blood (not recorded which). This sequence originates from a woman between 35 and 50 years old who had recovered from COVID-19. In nucleotides, the CDR3 is TGTGCCAGCAGCTTAGGGCTTGGGGGAGGACCCCACGAGCAGTACTTC. It yields the protein CASSLGLGGGPHEQYF.